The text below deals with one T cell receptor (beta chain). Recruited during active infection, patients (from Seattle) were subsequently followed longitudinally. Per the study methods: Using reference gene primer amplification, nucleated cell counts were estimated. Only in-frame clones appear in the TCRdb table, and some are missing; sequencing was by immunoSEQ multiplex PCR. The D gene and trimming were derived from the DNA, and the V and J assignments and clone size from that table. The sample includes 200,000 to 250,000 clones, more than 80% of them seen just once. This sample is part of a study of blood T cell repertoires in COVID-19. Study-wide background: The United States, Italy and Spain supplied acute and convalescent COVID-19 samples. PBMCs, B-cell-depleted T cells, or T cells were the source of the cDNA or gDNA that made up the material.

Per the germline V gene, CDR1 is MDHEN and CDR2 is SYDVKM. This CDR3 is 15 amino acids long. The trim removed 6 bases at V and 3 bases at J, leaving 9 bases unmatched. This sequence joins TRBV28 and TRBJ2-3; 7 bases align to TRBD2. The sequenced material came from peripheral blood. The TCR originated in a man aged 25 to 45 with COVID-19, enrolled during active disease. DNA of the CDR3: TGTGCCAGCAGAGCTAAGGGGAGGGTGACAGATACGCAGTATTTT. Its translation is CASRAKGRVTDTQYF.